These 4 T cell receptor beta chains were sequenced from one sample in a study of post-analysis software for immune sequencing data. Points from the study as a whole: Elevated frequency relative to controls characterized four or five TRBV segments in patients, TRBV5-6, TRBV5-1 and TRBV20-1 among them.

Prepared TCR beta cDNA libraries contained unique molecular identifiers. TCRdb independently ran MiXCR on the PCR reads; one entry per CDR3 protein. The data contain roughly 650,000 distinct CDR3 sequences, 59% of them seen just once; the ten biggest clones take up about 11%. No antigens are known for them. The sequencing sample was made of blood. The origin of the receptors is a girl aged 2 to 10 with multiple sclerosis.

The chain has TRBV5-1 and TRBJ1-1, with TRBD1 as a possible D gene (5 bases). Per the germline V gene, CDR1 is SGHRS and CDR2 is YFSETQ. The CDR3 consists of 13 residues. Trimming cost V 4 bases and J 6 bases, with 13 bases left between them. CDR3 in DNA: TGCGCCAGCAGCGCCGGGACGGGGGCTGAAGCTTTCTTT. Its protein product is CASSAGTGAEAFF.

A word on this clonotype: A junction boundary mismatches the germline segment, possibly from a read error. V is TRBV20-1 and J is TRBJ2-4; D might be TRBD2 (5 bases). The CDR3 is 18 residues long. Germline V gives CDR1 DFQATT, CDR2 SNEGSKA (reference sequence). CDR3 sequence: CSARDQVSWEIAKNIQYF. CDR3 in DNA: TGTAGTGCTAGAGATCAAGTTAGCTGGGAGATAGCCAAAAACATTCAGTACTTC.

V and J are TRBV20-1 and TRBJ2-1; tentatively, D is TRBD2 (7 bases). The ends were cut back, 5 bases at V and 5 bases at J, with 19 bases in the middle. CDR3 length equals 15 residues. Germline V gene sequence: CDR1 DFQATT, CDR2 SNEGSKA (reference sequence). The CDR3 DNA is TGCAGTGCTGAAGACGGGGGGCGGCCCGACAATGAGCAGTTCTTC. Translating it yields CSAEDGGRPDNEQFF.

This clonotype was observed a handful of times. V and J are TRBV6-6 and TRBJ2-5, with 10 bases that match TRBD2. The CDR3 runs to 15 residues. Germline V lookup: CDR1 MNHNY, CDR2 SVGAGI (reference sequence). Trimming at V came to 2 bases and at J to 5 bases, leaving 5 bases not matched to a gene. CDR3 loop: CASSYPGTSAETQYF. The CDR3 bases are TGTGCCAGCAGTTACCCCGGGACTAGCGCGGAGACCCAGTACTTC.